This is a list of T cell receptor beta chains from one sample in a study of blood T cell repertoires in COVID-19. The method was immunoSEQ multiplex PCR; TCRdb's version includes in-frame clones alone and lacks a portion of them. Counted here are 53,000 or so clones, over 70% occurring once; the ten biggest clones make up 14% to 15%. Sequencing input: peripheral blood. The receptor set was obtained from a human donor with active or convalescent COVID-19. The donor label of this sample is uncertain. Each CDR3 is given with its conserved first and last residue. The order of the fields is clone size, V gene, J gene, D gene, CDR3 protein, CDR3 DNA. D genes are given only for firm matches. Clone size is given for some rows only: seen once, a few or many times, or a class if the clone is expanded.

-	TRBV27	TRBJ2-1	TRBD2	CASSSPQSGRAQTYNEQFF	TGTGCCAGCAGTTCACCCCAGAGCGGGAGGGCCCAGACCTACAATGAGCAGTTCTTC
-	TRBV20-1	TRBJ2-7	-	CSATTVYEQYF	TGCAGTGCTACGACAGTCTACGAGCAGTACTTC
-	TRBV5-1	TRBJ2-1	TRBD2	CASSLAAGVSNEQFF	TGCGCCAGCAGCTTGGCTGCGGGAGTGTCGAATGAGCAGTTCTTC
-	TRBV10-3	TRBJ1-1	-	CAISEPYREAEAFF	TGTGCCATCAGTGAACCTTACAGGGAAGCTGAAGCTTTCTTT
medium-sized	TRBV24-1	TRBJ1-5	-	CATSGAGQPQHF	TGTGCCACCAGTGGCGCCGGTCAGCCCCAGCATTTT
-	TRBV11-2	TRBJ2-2	-	CASSLGVGYTGELFF	TGTGCCAGCAGCTTAGGCGTGGGCTACACCGGGGAGCTGTTTTTT
-	TRBV20-1	TRBJ1-2	-	CSASRAGGYTF	TGCAGTGCTAGCAGGGCCGGTGGCTACACCTTC
-	TRBV7-2	TRBJ2-7	-	CASSLPGPGEQYF	TGTGCCAGCAGCTTACCTGGGCCAGGGGAGCAGTACTTC
-	TRBV19	TRBJ1-5	-	CASSMVSRSNQPQHF	TGTGCCAGTAGTATGGTTTCGAGGAGCAATCAGCCCCAGCATTTT
few	TRBV4-2	TRBJ1-2	-	CASSQDLGPYGYTF	TGTGCCAGCAGCCAAGATCTTGGGCCCTATGGCTACACCTTC
-	TRBV9	TRBJ2-1	-	CASSPLLNEQFF	TGTGCCAGCAGCCCCCTTCTGAATGAGCAGTTCTTC
-	TRBV19	TRBJ1-5	TRBD1	CASIPGTGALAGNQPQHF	TGTGCCAGTATTCCCGGGACAGGGGCCTTAGCGGGGAATCAGCCCCAGCATTTT
-	TRBV12-3/TRBV12-4	TRBJ1-1	-	CASSSRVDTEAFF	TGTGCCAGCAGCTCCAGGGTGGACACTGAAGCTTTCTTT
once	TRBV4-2	TRBJ1-1	-	CASSQPQGVAEAFF	TGTGCCAGCAGCCAACCACAGGGAGTAGCTGAAGCTTTCTTT
once	TRBV3-1/TRBV3-2	TRBJ2-1	-	CASSQSASSYNEQFF	TGTGCCAGCAGCCAATCGGCTAGCTCCTACAATGAGCAGTTCTTC
-	TRBV27	TRBJ2-1	TRBD2	CASRSGLADNEQFF	TGTGCCAGCAGGAGCGGACTAGCGGACAATGAGCAGTTCTTC
once	TRBV11-2	TRBJ1-1	-	CASSFTRDTEAFF	TGTGCCAGCAGCTTTACCCGGGACACTGAAGCTTTCTTT
-	TRBV6-2/TRBV6-3	TRBJ1-1	-	CASSYSRPSTEAFF	TGTGCCAGCAGTTACTCACGCCCCAGCACTGAAGCTTTCTTT
few	TRBV27	TRBJ2-1	-	CASFPRDSGEQFF	TGTGCCAGCTTCCCCCGGGACTCTGGAGAGCAGTTCTTC
few	TRBV2	TRBJ2-1	TRBD2	CASSELLAGGPGNEQFF	TGTGCCAGCAGTGAATTGCTAGCGGGAGGGCCAGGGAATGAGCAGTTCTTC
-	TRBV19	TRBJ2-7	TRBD2	CASSLAVAGYEQYF	TGTGCCAGTAGCCTAGCCGTAGCGGGATACGAGCAGTACTTC
-	TRBV5-1	TRBJ2-5	TRBD1	CASSSNRGQETQYF	TGCGCCAGCAGCTCAAACAGGGGCCAAGAGACCCAGTACTTC
-	TRBV11-2	TRBJ1-1	-	CASSFPGGTDLNTEAFF	TGTGCCAGCAGCTTCCCCGGCGGGACGGACTTGAACACTGAAGCTTTCTTT
-	TRBV5-1	TRBJ2-7	-	CASSLAPYEQYF	TGCGCCAGCAGCTTGGCTCCCTACGAGCAGTACTTC
few	TRBV7-3	TRBJ2-5	TRBD2	CASRLGGTSQETQYF	TGTGCCAGCAGATTAGGAGGGACTAGCCAAGAGACCCAGTACTTC
-	TRBV9	TRBJ2-1	TRBD2	CASSVASGLNEQFF	TGTGCCAGCAGCGTAGCTAGCGGGCTCAATGAGCAGTTCTTC
few	TRBV6-5	TRBJ1-1	TRBD1	CASRGTVAFF	TGTGCCAGCAGAGGGACAGTAGCTTTCTTT
-	TRBV20-1	TRBJ2-3	TRBD1	CSASHLPGQGAGTQYF	TGCAGTGCTAGTCACCTTCCGGGACAGGGGGCGGGTACGCAGTATTTT
-	TRBV5-1	TRBJ1-1	TRBD1	CASSFSPDRGTEAFF	TGCGCCAGCAGCTTCTCTCCGGACAGGGGCACTGAAGCTTTCTTT
-	TRBV10-3	TRBJ1-2	-	CAISAHQEEDGYTF	TGTGCCATCAGTGCCCACCAGGAAGAAGATGGCTACACCTTC
few	TRBV6-1	TRBJ1-2	-	CASSEGGSHGYTF	TGTGCCAGCAGTGAAGGCGGCAGCCATGGCTACACCTTC
-	TRBV5-1	TRBJ1-4	-	CASSLSQNEKLFF	TGCGCCAGCAGCTTGTCACAGAATGAAAAACTGTTTTTT
-	TRBV9	TRBJ1-1	TRBD1	CASSVGTGGTEAFF	TGTGCCAGCAGCGTGGGGACAGGGGGGACTGAAGCTTTCTTT
few	TRBV9	TRBJ1-1	-	CASSVVPDSEAFF	TGTGCCAGCAGCGTAGTCCCGGACAGTGAAGCTTTCTTT
-	TRBV5-6	TRBJ2-7	TRBD1	CASSSGTGASREQYF	TGTGCCAGCAGCTCCGGGACAGGGGCTTCTCGGGAGCAGTACTTC
-	TRBV25-1	TRBJ2-3	TRBD1	CASRLGQGVTDTQYF	TGTGCCAGCAGGCTCGGACAGGGGGTTACAGATACGCAGTATTTT
-	TRBV14	TRBJ1-6	TRBD1	CASSRQGGNSPLHF	TGTGCCAGCAGTCGACAGGGTGGTAATTCACCCCTCCACTTT
-	TRBV6-5	TRBJ1-2	TRBD1	CASSYSNRGIYGYTF	TGTGCCAGCAGTTACTCGAACAGGGGGATCTATGGCTACACCTTC
-	TRBV5-1	TRBJ2-3	-	CASSLALATGDTQYF	TGCGCCAGCAGCTTGGCCCTGGCGACGGGAGATACGCAGTATTTT
-	TRBV9	TRBJ2-2	TRBD2	CASSAQRELTGELFF	TGTGCCAGCAGCGCCCAGCGGGAGCTGACCGGGGAGCTGTTTTTT
-	TRBV4-1	TRBJ2-1	-	CASSPNPVSSYNEQFF	TGCGCCAGCAGCCCAAACCCAGTAAGCTCCTACAATGAGCAGTTCTTC
-	TRBV27	TRBJ2-1	-	CASSLSCLRLRNRGNEQFF	TGTGCCAGCAGTTTATCCTGCTTGCGGCTCCGCAACCGGGGGAATGAGCAGTTCTTC
-	TRBV7-2	TRBJ2-5	-	CASSLSTETQYF	TGTGCCAGCAGCTTAAGCACAGAGACCCAGTACTTC
-	TRBV6-5	TRBJ1-5	-	CASRTADYSNQPQHF	TGTGCCAGCAGGACGGCAGACTATAGCAATCAGCCCCAGCATTTT
-	TRBV9	TRBJ2-1	-	CASSVGRTEYNEQFF	TGTGCCAGCAGCGTAGGACGGACAGAGTACAATGAGCAGTTCTTC